This TCR beta chain was recorded in a study of early T cells in non-severe SARS-CoV-2 infection. Turning to the study itself: Sequenced bulk RNA came from whole blood that was unsorted, and chains were unpaired.

The CDR3 has 14 amino acids. The germline V gene has CDR1 MNHNS and CDR2 SASEGT. The ends lost 8 bases at V and 6 bases at J; junction bases unmatched: 11. This clonotype was detected a few times. Its target is unknown. Regarding the study as a whole: CD4 and private specificities were missed by VDJdb matching, which favored anti-spike CD8 responses.

Individual cDNA molecules each received unique molecular identifiers attached to them. TCRdb recomputed calls from the 5' RACE reads with MiXCR, one row per CDR3 protein. The table lists 80,000 to 95,000 distinct CDR3 sequences, around 17% of them singletons. J is TRBJ2-7 and V is TRBV6-1; 9 bases agree with TRBD2. The clonotype was recovered from an adult who was a healthcare worker with PCR-confirmed SARS-CoV-2 infection or an uninfected control (not recorded which). The sequencing here drew on whole blood, taken at baseline. CDR3 in DNA: TGTGCCAGCGCCGCCGGGACTAGCTTCGGCGAGCAGTACTTC. Its translation is CASAAGTSFGEQYF.